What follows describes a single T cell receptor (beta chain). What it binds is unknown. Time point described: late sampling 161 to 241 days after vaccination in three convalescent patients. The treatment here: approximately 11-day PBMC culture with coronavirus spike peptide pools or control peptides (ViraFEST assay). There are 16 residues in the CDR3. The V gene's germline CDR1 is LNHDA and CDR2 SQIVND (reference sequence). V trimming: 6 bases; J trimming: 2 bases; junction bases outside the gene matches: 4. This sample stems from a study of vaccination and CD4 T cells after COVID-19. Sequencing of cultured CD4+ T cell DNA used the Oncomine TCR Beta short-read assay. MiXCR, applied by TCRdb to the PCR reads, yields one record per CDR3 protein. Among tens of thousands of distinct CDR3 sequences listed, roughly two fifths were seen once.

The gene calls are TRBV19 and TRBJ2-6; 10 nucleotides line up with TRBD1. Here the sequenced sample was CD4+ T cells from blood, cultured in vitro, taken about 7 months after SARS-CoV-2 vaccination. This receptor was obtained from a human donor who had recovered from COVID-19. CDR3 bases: TGTGCCAGTAGCAGACAGGGGGCGCCTGGGGCCAACGTCCTGACTTTC. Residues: CASSRQGAPGANVLTF.